Listed below are T cell receptor beta chains from one sample, sequenced in a study of identical twins. TCRdb itself ran the 5' RACE reads through MiXCR, one entry per CDR3 protein. The table has hundreds of thousands of distinct CDR3 sequences, around 8.1% seen once. The same data also contributed to another study, on yellow fever vaccine responses in identical twins.

The sequencing input was memory (CD45RO+) T cells sorted from blood. The receptor source for this set is a woman between 18 and 29 years old in good health. Each CDR3 is given with its conserved first and last residue. The D gene is left open where the match is weak.

v_call d_call cdr3_aa
TRBV5-1 TRBD1 CASSYGTGISYEQYF
TRBV10-2 TRBD1 CANRDSRTDTQYF
TRBV2 . CASSDRSGANVLTF
TRBV5-3 . CAIGPEQGLNTGELFF
TRBV4-3 . CASSQDGSGKTYNEQFF
TRBV29-1 . CSASMGGSGANVLTF
TRBV12-3/TRBV12-4 . CASSLLGQPQHF
TRBV7-9 . CASSLAGVKNTGELFF
TRBV21-1 . CASSKHGQGLNSPLHF
TRBV30 . CAWSPSTDTQYF
TRBV7-9 TRBD1 CASSYGQGGNSPLHF
TRBV27 . CASSLLSTGSYEQYF
TRBV15 TRBD1 CATSRAPRTGGINEQFF
TRBV24-1 TRBD2 CATSDPHTSGVYNEQFF
TRBV3-1 . CASSQEDTSSGANVLTF
TRBV3-1 . CASSQVPRNEQFF
TRBV29-1 TRBD1 CSVGGQGAVFEQYF
TRBV12-5 . CASGHGLETQYF
TRBV29-1 . CSVNGAVQETQYF
TRBV28 . CASNRPVYGYTF
TRBV20-1 . CSARDVEGGEYNEQFF
TRBV20-1 TRBD1 CSARTGNTGELFF
TRBV7-6 TRBD2 CASSLVPSGSYNEQFF
TRBV5-1 . CASSLASSIYEQYF
TRBV7-9 . CASSLVRDNEKLFF
TRBV28 TRBD1 CASTPTGIYNEQFF
TRBV20-1 TRBD1 CSAMRTGAEAFF
TRBV20-1 . CSARGQGDHEQYF
TRBV28 . CASSSLVREETQYF
TRBV3-1 . CASSHRGTNYGYTF
TRBV4-3 . CASSPGGGRGGNEQFF
TRBV24-1 . CATSGVNQPQHF
TRBV6-1 . CASRRDLSEWGSGNTIYF
TRBV7-9 TRBD1 CASSLTTPGQGDGELFF
TRBV2 TRBD1 CASRNGQGAPYNEQFF
TRBV5-6 . CASSSDNGRTEAFF
TRBV5-4 TRBD1 CASSLPKQGAADTQYF
TRBV5-1 . CASSLVATDTQYF
TRBV4-2 TRBD1 CASSQEQTGTGANVLTF
TRBV10-1 TRBD2 CASSEASGRVYEQYF
TRBV7-2 . CASRRTAGETQYF
TRBV5-1 TRBD2 CASSPLASGGAYEQFF
TRBV9 TRBD1 CASSARTGAYSYEQYF
TRBV12-3/TRBV12-4 . CASSLSSLGANEKLFF
TRBV2 TRBD2 CASMGAGADTQYF
TRBV12-3/TRBV12-4 . CASRAFQETQYF
TRBV6-2/TRBV6-3 TRBD2 CASSSGWASGGGEQFF
TRBV6-1 . CASSEEKGLFYNSPLHF
TRBV4-3 TRBD2 CASSWGGGGHQETQYF
TRBV20-1 . CSAPSLAETQYF
TRBV28 . CASSLGGARTGELFF